Shown below are 2 T cell receptor beta chains from a single sample sequenced in a study of regulatory T cells in long-lasting Graves disease. CDR3 regions were amplified by Arm-PCR using iRepertoire HTBI primers to build TCR beta libraries. From the multiplex PCR reads, TCRdb called clonotypes with MiXCR, one entry per CDR3 protein. This sample carries hundreds of thousands of distinct CDR3 sequences, less than 25% of them seen once, and the ten largest clones take 7.8%. Time point here: persistent/refractory GD, antithyroid drugs over 5 years with positive TRAb. The TCR library was made from RNA that had been extracted from PBMCs in TRIzol. The specimen comprised peripheral blood mononuclear cells (PBMCs), sampled when the disease was refractory, from a patient treated with antithyroid drugs. These receptors all come from a female donor with Graves disease.

The sample holds many counts of this clonotype. The V gene is TRBV11-2, the J gene TRBJ1-1, with D possibly matching TRBD1 (5 bases). The V gene lost 5 bases and the J gene lost 5 bases, with 15 bases spanning the gap. CDR1 and CDR2 from the germline V gene are SGHAT and FQNNGV. This CDR3 has 14 residues. The CDR3 sequence: CASSQLTGETEAFF. The CDR3 coding sequence is TGTGCCAGCAGCCAGTTAACAGGTGAAACTGAAGCTTTCTTT.

This clonotype was seen a few times. The V and J genes are TRBV4-2 and TRBJ1-1; D uncertain. Germline loops: CDR1 LGHNA, CDR2 YNFKEQ. This CDR3 spans 14 amino acids. Trimming removed 2 bases at V and 1 base at J, with 8 bases between. The CDR3 region has the DNA TGTGCCAGCAGCCAAAGAAGGGCGAACACTGAAGCTTTCTTT. It codes for CASSQRRANTEAFF.